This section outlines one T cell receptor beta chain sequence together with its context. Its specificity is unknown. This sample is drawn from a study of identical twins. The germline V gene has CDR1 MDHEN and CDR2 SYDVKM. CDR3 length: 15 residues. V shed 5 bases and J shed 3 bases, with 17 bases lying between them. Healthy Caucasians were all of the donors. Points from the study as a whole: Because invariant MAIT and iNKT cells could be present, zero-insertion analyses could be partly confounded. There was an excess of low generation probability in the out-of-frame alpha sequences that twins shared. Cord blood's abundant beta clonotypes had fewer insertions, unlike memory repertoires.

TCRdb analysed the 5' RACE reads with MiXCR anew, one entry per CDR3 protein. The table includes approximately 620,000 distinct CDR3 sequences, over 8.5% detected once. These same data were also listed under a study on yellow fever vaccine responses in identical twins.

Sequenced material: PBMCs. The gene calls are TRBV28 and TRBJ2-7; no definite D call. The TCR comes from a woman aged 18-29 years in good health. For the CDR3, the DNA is TGTGCCAGCAGTCCGTCCCCTCCGCCGGGCTACGAGCAGTACTTC. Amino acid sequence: CASSPSPPPGYEQYF. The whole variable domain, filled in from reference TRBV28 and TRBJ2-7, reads DVKVTQSSRYLVKRTGEKVFLECVQDMDHENMFWYRQDPGLGLRLIYFSYDVKMKEKGDIPEGYSVSREKKERFSLILESASTNQTSMYLCASSPSPPPGYEQYFGPGTRLTVT.